The 22 T cell receptor beta chains in this list originate from one sample, sequenced in a study of beta chain features in type 1 diabetes. cDNA synthesis used the whole RNA isolate, giving expressed TCRB sequences. Libraries were prepared by immunoSEQ multiplex PCR; TCRdb keeps only in-frame clonotypes and omits some of them. This table has approximately 330,000 clones, approximately 10% appearing once. Input material: naive CD4+ T cells from blood. All receptors derive from a woman aged 25-40 years in good health.

About this clone itself: The sample contains more than one DNA sequence encoding this CDR3. The CDR3 reads CASSPTGAYEQYF. The CDR3, as DNA: TGTGCCAGCTCACCGACAGGGGCATACGAGCAGTACTTC. V gene TRBV18 combines with J gene TRBJ2-7, with 8 bases aligning to TRBD1. Trimming cost V 3 bases and J 4 bases; bases outside gene matches: 2. The CDR3 has 13 amino acids. The V gene's germline CDR1 is KGHSH and CDR2 LQKENI.

This clone appeared a few times. This rearrangement joins TRBV7-9 to TRBJ2-3; 9 nucleotides align to TRBD2. V dropped 6 bases and J dropped 10; count of bases not matched to a gene: 5. From germline, CDR1 is SEHNR and CDR2 FQNEAQ (reference sequence). The CDR3 runs 12 residues. The CDR3 here is CASSMTSGAQYF. Here the CDR3 DNA reads TGTGCCAGCAGTATGACTAGCGGTGCGCAGTATTTT.

The chain uses TRBV19 and TRBJ2-5; 7 bases map to TRBD1. V was clipped by 4 bases and J by 2 bases; unmatched bases: 7. Germline CDR1 reads LNHDA; CDR2 reads SQIVND (reference sequence). The CDR3 contains 15 residues. CDR3 DNA sequence: TGTGCCAGTAGTACCTCGGGACAGCGACAAGAGACCCAGTACTTC. Translating gives CASSTSGQRQETQYF.

The rearrangement links TRBV6-5 to TRBJ1-1; 7 bases fit TRBD1. The CDR3 length is 14 residues. After removal of 6 bases from V and 1 base from J, the junction contained 5 bases not matched to a gene. In germline, CDR1 is MNHEY, CDR2 SVGAGI. The CDR3 coding sequence is TGTGCCAGCAGATGGGGACAGCCGAACACTGAAGCTTTCTTT. The encoded protein is CASRWGQPNTEAFF.

As for this clone: This sample also contains other DNA sequences that code for the same CDR3. The rearrangement joins TRBV29-1 to TRBJ2-7; D ambiguous. V was trimmed by 4 bases and J by 5 bases, leaving 15 bases between them. Germline V lookup: CDR1 SQVTM, CDR2 ANQGSEA. This CDR3 is built from 13 residues. CDR3 loop: CSVGGRVRNEQYF. CDR3 nucleotide sequence: TGCAGCGTTGGCGGCCGGGTTCGGAACGAGCAGTACTTC.

This clone was detected only a few times. This rearrangement joins TRBV28 to TRBJ2-7; perhaps TRBD2 as D (6 bases). V was pared by 6 bases and J by 2 bases, with 14 bases between. Per the germline V gene, CDR1 is MDHEN and CDR2 is SYDVKM. This CDR3 region has 14 residues. In DNA form, the CDR3 reads TGTGCCAGCAGACCGGGACTCAAGACCTACGAGCAGTACTTC. Protein: CASRPGLKTYEQYF.

The chain employs TRBV5-1 and TRBJ2-1; D perhaps matches TRBD2 (5 bases). CDR3 length: 15 residues. V lost 5 bases and J 1 base, leaving 13 bases between the germline ends. CDR1 is SGHRS, CDR2 YFSETQ, per germline. The CDR3 DNA is TGCGCCAGCAGTCAGATAGCGCATTCCTACAATGAGCAGTTCTTC. Amino acid sequence: CASSQIAHSYNEQFF.

This clone was seen only a few times. The chain couples TRBV6-1 to TRBJ1-5, with TRBD1 as a possible D gene (6 bases). The CDR3 is 15 residues long. The V end was cut by 8 bases, the J end by 1 base, with 15 bases between. Germline CDR1 is MNHNS and CDR2 is SASEGT. CDR3 sequence reads: CASAYRATSNQPQHF. DNA for the CDR3: TGTGCCAGCGCATACAGGGCGACGAGCAATCAGCCCCAGCATTTT.

The chain uses TRBV7-9 and TRBJ2-5, with D maybe TRBD1 (6 bases). Trimming pared 0 bases from V and 1 base from J, leaving 9 bases between. Germline V gene data show CDR1 as SEHNR and CDR2 as FQNEAQ (reference sequence). CDR3 size: 15 residues. The CDR3 DNA sequence: TGTGCCAGCAGCTTAGCGCTGACAGGCCAAGAGACCCAGTACTTC. It yields the protein CASSLALTGQETQYF.

The chain recombines TRBV4-2 with TRBJ2-3; 9 bases map to TRBD2. The CDR3 has 16 residues. CDR1 and CDR2 from the germline V gene are LGHNA and YNFKEQ. The ends lost 2 bases at V and 2 bases at J; junction bases unmatched: 5. The CDR3 is CASSQLTSGPTDTQYF. The CDR3 coding sequence is TGTGCCAGCAGCCAACTGACTAGCGGTCCCACAGATACGCAGTATTTT.

This clone turned up a few times. The J gene is TRBJ1-5, the V gene TRBV4-3, with 8 bases identical to TRBD1. V was pared by 0 bases and J by 1 base, with 8 bases of the junction left unmatched. There are 18 residues in the CDR3. Germline CDR1 reads LGHNA; CDR2 reads YSLEER. The CDR3 region has the DNA TGCGCCAGCAGCCAAGAACGGACAGGGAAGGGGAGCAATCAGCCCCAGCATTTT. Translating gives CASSQERTGKGSNQPQHF.

This chain connects TRBV7-9 to TRBJ2-1; possible D gene TRBD1, 5 bases. V was trimmed by 7 bases and J by 4 bases, leaving 11 bases between them. Germline lookup yields CDR1 SEHNR and CDR2 FQNEAQ (reference sequence). The CDR3 is made up of 13 amino acids. CDR3 in amino acids: CASKSQEYNEQFF. CDR3 bases: TGTGCCAGCAAATCACAGGAATACAATGAGCAGTTCTTC.

This clone was seen only a few times. The V call is TRBV5-1, the J call TRBJ1-1; weak D call: TRBD1 (5 bases). The V end was cut by 4 bases, the J end by 4 bases, with 8 bases between. The length of the CDR3 is 12 residues. Germline V lookup: CDR1 SGHRS, CDR2 YFSETQ. CDR3 sequence (DNA): TGCGCCAGCAGCCACGGGGGCACTGAAGCTTTCTTT. This translates into CASSHGGTEAFF.

A few counts support this clone. The chain is built from TRBV11-1 and TRBJ2-3; 12 bases are shared with TRBD2. The CDR3 sequence is 16 residues long. Germline V gives CDR1 SGHAT, CDR2 FQDESV (reference sequence). V was clipped by 4 bases and J by 3 bases; unmatched bases: 5. The chain's CDR3 is CASSSRLAGETDTQYF. The DNA for the CDR3 is TGTGCCAGCAGCTCCAGACTAGCGGGAGAAACAGATACGCAGTATTTT.

This clone was detected only a few times. The chain couples TRBV7-2 to TRBJ2-4; D not resolved. The CDR3 covers 13 residues. V was clipped by 4 bases and J by 8 bases, with 12 bases between them. Looked up from germline, CDR1 is SGHTA and CDR2 is FQGNSA. The CDR3 coding sequence is TGTGCCAGCAGCTCATTCGGAGAGCACATTCAGTACTTC. This translates into CASSSFGEHIQYF.

The chain combines TRBV7-3 with TRBJ2-2; TRBD1 matches at 7 bases. In germline, CDR1 is SGHTA, CDR2 FQGTGA. V lost 5 bases to trimming and J lost 6 bases; unmatched junction nucleotides: 9. The CDR3 extends over 15 amino acids. The CDR3 loop is CASSLRQGGPGELFF. DNA for the CDR3: TGTGCCAGCAGCCTCAGACAGGGTGGGCCCGGGGAGCTGTTTTTT. Supplemented by reference TRBV7-3 and TRBJ2-2, the full variable domain reads GAGVSQTPSNKVTEKGKYVELRCDPISGHTALYWYRQSLGQGPEFLIYFQGTGAADDSGLPNDRFFAVRPEGSVSTLKIQRTERGDSAVYLCASSLRQGGPGELFFGEGSRLTVL.

This clone has a handful of counts. The rearrangement joins TRBV7-3 to TRBJ1-2, with no clear D. Germline CDR1 reads SGHTA; CDR2 reads FQGTGA. V was trimmed by 1 base and J by 4 bases, leaving 13 bases between them. The CDR3 has 15 amino acids. The CDR3 is CASSLSPDPSYGYTF. Written as DNA, the CDR3 is TGTGCCAGCAGCTTAAGCCCGGATCCTAGCTATGGCTACACCTTC. The complete variable domain, with remaining parts taken from reference TRBV7-3 and TRBJ1-2, reads GAGVSQTPSNKVTEKGKYVELRCDPISGHTALYWYRQSLGQGPEFLIYFQGTGAADDSGLPNDRFFAVRPEGSVSTLKIQRTERGDSAVYLCASSLSPDPSYGYTFGSGTRLTVV.

This clone was seen a handful of times. The chain employs TRBV4-2 and TRBJ2-1; 9 bases align to TRBD2. With 4 bases clipped from V and 4 bases from J, the junction kept 8 bases outside the gene matches. The germline gives CDR1 LGHNA, CDR2 YNFKEQ. This CDR3 region has 16 residues. For the CDR3, the DNA is TGTGCCAGCAGCCCGTCCGATAGCGGGAGTTACAATGAGCAGTTCTTC. Amino acids: CASSPSDSGSYNEQFF.

The chain combines TRBV30 with TRBJ1-1, with 7 bases lining up with TRBD1. V lost 6 bases and J lost 4; bases outside the gene matches: 5. The CDR3 is made up of 12 amino acids. Germline CDR1 reads GTSNPN; CDR2 reads SVGIG (reference sequence). DNA for the CDR3: TGTGCCTGCACTAACAGGGGCACTGAAGCTTTCTTT. This encodes CACTNRGTEAFF.

This clone was counted a few times. The chain has TRBV9 and TRBJ2-5; 9 positions match TRBD2. V shed 6 bases and J 2 bases; nucleotides not matched to a gene: 8. Germline V lookup: CDR1 SGDLS, CDR2 YYNGEE. The CDR3 consists of 15 residues. CDR3 bases: TGTGCCAGCACCCGGACTAGCGAGACGCAAGAGACCCAGTACTTC. Protein sequence: CASTRTSETQETQYF.

This clone was observed a few times. V is TRBV5-6 and J is TRBJ1-2, with D perhaps matching TRBD1 (5 bases). Germline assignment: CDR1 SGHDT and CDR2 YYEEEE. The CDR3 has 13 amino acids. Deletions cut 0 bases from V and 7 bases from J, with 10 bases between. The chain's CDR3 is CASSLGRDFGYTF. The CDR3 coding sequence is TGTGCCAGCAGCTTGGGCAGGGATTTTGGCTACACCTTC.

This clone was recorded a few times. The V and J genes are TRBV7-2 and TRBJ1-4, with unresolved D. V was pared by 7 bases and J by 6 bases, with 15 bases between. Germline V gene data show CDR1 as SGHTA and CDR2 as FQGNSA. The CDR3 has 14 amino acids. The CDR3 sequence is CASKSSAADEKLFF. In DNA form, the CDR3 reads TGTGCCAGCAAAAGTTCGGCAGCGGATGAAAAACTGTTTTTT.